Below are 22 T cell receptor beta chains sequenced from a single sample in a study of glioma-infiltrating T cells after dendritic cell vaccination. Time point here: after dendritic cell vaccination, including at tumor progression/relapse. The data were produced by immunoSEQ multiplex PCR, yet TCRdb's version contains in-frame clones alone and is incomplete. The sample holds tens of thousands of clones, about 83% seen once. The specimen comprised blood, sampled after dendritic cell vaccination. The receptors stem from a human donor with glioblastoma.

As for this clone: This sample includes further DNA sequences coding for the same CDR3. This chain links TRBV6-5 with TRBJ1-6; no clear D gene. Trimming took off 11 bases at V and 4 bases at J, with 12 bases between the two ends. CDR1 MNHEY and CDR2 SVGAGI come from the germline V gene. This CDR3 has 13 residues. The CDR3 bases are TGTGCCGTTGGAACTACATATAATTCACCCCTCCACTTT. Translating gives CAVGTTYNSPLHF.

The chain links TRBV2 to TRBJ2-7; TRBD1 aligns across 9 bases. V trimming: 8 bases; J trimming: 5 bases; junction bases outside the gene matches: 4. The CDR3 length is 12 residues. Per germline, CDR1 SNHLY and CDR2 FYNNEI. As DNA, the CDR3 is TGTGCCAGCCACAGGGGGCCCGACGAGCAGTACTTC. It translates to CASHRGPDEQYF.

The rearrangement uses TRBV6-5 and TRBJ1-6; D perhaps matches TRBD1 (5 bases). Germline V CDR1 and CDR2: MNHEY, SVGAGI. Trimming stripped 4 bases from V and 0 bases from J, with 10 bases between. This CDR3 has 16 residues. This CDR3 is CASSSGQSSYNSPLHF. In nucleotides, the CDR3 is TGTGCCAGCAGTTCAGGGCAGAGCTCCTATAATTCACCCCTCCACTTT.

V is TRBV6-1 and J is TRBJ1-1, with D hard to call. The CDR3 spans 15 residues. Germline-derived CDR1 and CDR2 are MNHNS and SASEGT. The V and J ends lost 6 bases and 1 base respectively, with 15 bases between them. CDR3 loop: CASRTQRSENTEAFF. The CDR3, as DNA: TGTGCCAGCAGGACACAACGGTCGGAGAACACTGAAGCTTTCTTT.

This clone showed up just once. The chain uses TRBV6-4 and TRBJ2-1; 8 bases align to TRBD2. CDR1 is MRHNA and CDR2 is SNTAGT in the germline V gene. J was trimmed by 6 bases and V by 2 bases; bases with no gene match: 6. This CDR3 comprises 15 residues. The CDR3 DNA is TGTGCCAGCAGTGACAGGACTAGCTCACCCAATGAGCAGTTCTTC. It is translated as CASSDRTSSPNEQFF.

The chain joins TRBV5-4 to TRBJ1-2; 8 nucleotides agree with TRBD1. The germline CDR1 and CDR2 sequences are SGHNT and YYREEE (reference sequence). This CDR3 has 13 amino acids. With 1 base clipped from V and 6 bases from J, the junction kept 2 bases outside the gene matches. Here the CDR3 DNA reads TGTGCCAGCAGCTTGACAGGGGGGAATGGCTACACCTTC. Its translation is CASSLTGGNGYTF.

The chain links TRBV7-6 to TRBJ2-7; 8 bases fit TRBD1. V shed 1 base, J shed 2 bases, and the junction held 7 bases outside the gene matches. There are 16 residues in the CDR3. From germline, CDR1 is SGHVS and CDR2 FNYEAQ. The CDR3: CASSLGGRGRTYEQYF. CDR3 sequence (DNA): TGTGCCAGCAGCTTAGGGGGCAGGGGGCGAACCTACGAGCAGTACTTC.

A word on this clone: The junction does not match germline at one end; this may be a read error. The gene calls are TRBV4-2 and TRBJ1-1, with D perhaps TRBD1 (6 bases). The CDR3 contains 17 residues. Germline CDR1 and CDR2: LGHNA and YNFKEQ. The CDR3 DNA follows: TGTGCCAGCAGCCAAGACCCCCGGGGCTCATGGGACACTGTAGCTTTCTTT. Amino acids: CASSQDPRGSWDTVAFF.

This clone was counted between two and nine times. CDR3 in DNA: TGTGCCAGCAGCGGACCGGGACTAGCGGGGTCTAGCTCCTACAATGAGCAGTTCTTC. Translating it yields CASSGPGLAGSSSYNEQFF. The chain employs TRBV7-2 and TRBJ2-1; 13 nucleotides match TRBD2. The V gene end was trimmed by 5 bases and the J gene end by 0 bases; junction bases not matched to a gene: 10. The CDR3 spans 19 residues. Germline lookup yields CDR1 SGHTA and CDR2 FQGNSA.

The V and J genes are TRBV7-2 and TRBJ2-1; 7 positions match TRBD2. V was clipped by 5 bases and J by 9 bases; unmatched bases: 13. This CDR3 is 15 amino acids long. Germline V gene data show CDR1 as SGHTA and CDR2 as FQGNSA. As DNA, the CDR3 is TGTGCCAGCAGCCAGCAAAAGAGCGGGGCCGTTGAGCAGTTCTTC. Translated: CASSQQKSGAVEQFF. Variable domain in full (rest from reference TRBV7-2 and TRBJ2-1): GAGVSQSPSNKVTEKGKDVELRCDPISGHTALYWYRQSLGQGLEFLIYFQGNSAPDKSGLPSDRFSAERTGGSVSTLTIQRTQQEDSAVYLCASSQQKSGAVEQFFGPGTRLTVL.

Notes on this clone: The junction and the germline gene differ at one end; a read error may be behind it. This sequence joins TRBV5-1 and TRBJ1-2; 8 bases match TRBD1. The CDR3 is 14 residues long. Germline V CDR1 and CDR2: SGHRS, YFSETQ. The CDR3 sequence: CASSPGQANGGYTF. CDR3 nucleotide sequence: TGTGCCAGCAGCCCGGGACAGGCCAATGGCGGCTACACCTTC.

The rearrangement links TRBV11-3 to TRBJ2-5; 8 bases are shared with TRBD1. Gene TRBJ2-7 matches the end of the DNA better, so the J call may be wrong. The germline gives CDR1 SGHNT, CDR2 YENEEA. The CDR3 sequence is 15 residues long. The CDR3 DNA sequence: TGTGCCAGCAGCAAAACCGGGACAGGTCTTCACGAGCAGTACTTC. Residues: CASSKTGTGLHEQYF.

The chain employs TRBV6-5 and TRBJ2-4; D call uncertain. With 6 bases removed from V and 5 bases from J, the gap between germline ends came to 17 bases. CDR1 is MNHEY, CDR2 SVGAGI, per germline. The CDR3 is 15 residues long. The CDR3 loop is CASSPKIGQQNIQYF. CDR3 nucleotide sequence: TGTGCCAGCAGCCCGAAGATTGGGCAGCAAAACATTCAGTACTTC.

The rearrangement joins TRBV2 to TRBJ2-3; 8 bases fit TRBD2. CDR1 is SNHLY and CDR2 is FYNNEI in the germline V gene. Losses at the gene ends were 4 bases for V and 5 bases for J; bases not matched to a gene: 5. CDR3 size: 14 residues. In DNA form, the CDR3 reads TGTGCCAGCAGTGTAGGGCGGGGGGTAGATACGCAGTATTTT. The encoded protein is CASSVGRGVDTQYF.

This clone has more than one count but fewer than ten. The chain combines TRBV27 with TRBJ1-5; 7 bases fit TRBD1. The CDR3 sequence is 13 residues long. CDR1 is MNHEY and CDR2 is SMNVEV in the germline V gene (reference sequence). Trimming took 6 bases from V and 5 from J; bases not matched to a gene: 4. CDR3 residues: CASSKGADQPQHF. The CDR3 DNA sequence: TGTGCCAGCAGCAAGGGGGCCGATCAGCCCCAGCATTTT.

The CDR3 sequence is CASSLRAGGAFF. Here the CDR3 DNA reads TGTGCCAGCAGCTTACGGGCAGGAGGCGCTTTCTTT. The genes are TRBV7-2 and TRBJ1-1; D not resolved. V shed 2 bases and J shed 11 bases, with 12 bases lying between them. There are 12 residues in the CDR3. Germline CDR1 and CDR2: SGHTA and FQGNSA. The entire variable domain, with the rest obtained from reference TRBV7-2 and TRBJ1-1, is as follows: GAGVSQSPSNKVTEKGKDVELRCDPISGHTALYWYRQSLGQGLEFLIYFQGNSAPDKSGLPSDRFSAERTGGSVSTLTIQRTQQEDSAVYLCASSLRAGGAFFGQGTRLTVV.

This clone was seen only once. The chain employs TRBV7-3 and TRBJ2-1, with 9 bases fitting TRBD1. With V trimmed by 5 bases and J by 9 bases, 8 bases remained unmatched. Looked up from germline, CDR1 is SGHTA and CDR2 is FQGTGA. CDR3 length: 14 residues. The CDR3 DNA reads TGTGCCAGCAGCCCCCGGACAGGGGCTGGTGAGCAGTTCTTC. The encoded protein is CASSPRTGAGEQFF.

The chain combines TRBV4-2 with TRBJ2-4; D gene unclear. The germline V and J ends were trimmed by 4 bases and 6 bases, with 19 bases remaining between them. Germline V CDR1 and CDR2: LGHNA, YNFKEQ. This CDR3 region has 16 residues. This CDR3 reads CASSLEYSIQLNIQYF. The CDR3 nucleotides read TGTGCCAGCAGCCTCGAATACTCCATACAGCTAAACATTCAGTACTTC.

In this sample, this clone turned up once. The gene calls are TRBV18 and TRBJ2-7; 9 nucleotides align to TRBD1. Germline lookup yields CDR1 KGHSH and CDR2 LQKENI. The CDR3 sequence is 18 residues long. V gave up 3 bases and J gave up 2 bases; unmatched junction bases: 14. CDR3 coding DNA: TGTGCCAGCTCACCGAGACCAGGGACAGGGCTCAGGGCCTACGAGCAGTACTTC. As protein: CASSPRPGTGLRAYEQYF.

The rearrangement links TRBV13 to TRBJ2-7, with 9 bases that match TRBD1. This CDR3 spans 15 amino acids. The trim removed 0 bases at V and 3 bases at J, leaving 3 bases unmatched. From germline, CDR1 is PRHDT and CDR2 FYEKMQ (reference sequence). This CDR3 reads CASSLGLGQGYEQYF. CDR3 nucleotide sequence: TGTGCCAGCAGCTTAGGCCTGGGACAGGGCTACGAGCAGTACTTC.

This clone has a single count. DNA of the CDR3: TGTGCCAGCAGGACAATGGGACTAGAGGAAAAACTGTTTTTT. Its protein is CASRTMGLEEKLFF. This chain uses TRBV7-9 with TRBJ1-4; tentatively, D is TRBD1 (5 bases). V dropped 6 bases and J dropped 8 bases, with 16 bases sitting between them. The CDR3 is made up of 14 amino acids. CDR1 and CDR2 (germline): SEHNR, FQNEAQ (reference sequence).

The chain has TRBV4-1 and TRBJ1-3; tentative D call: TRBD1 (6 bases). This CDR3 has 17 amino acids. Trimming cost V 4 bases and J 0 bases, with 16 bases left between them. In germline, CDR1 is MGHRA, CDR2 YSYEKL. CDR3: CASSLSGTWSSGNTIYF. CDR3 sequence (DNA): TGCGCCAGCAGCCTTTCCGGGACATGGAGCTCTGGAAACACCATATATTTT.